A selection of T cell receptor beta chains follows, all from one sample in a study of blood T cell repertoires in COVID-19. The method was immunoSEQ multiplex PCR; TCRdb's version includes in-frame clones alone and lacks a portion of them. The sample has approximately 68,000 clones, about 90% seen once. Sequenced sample: peripheral blood. The receptor set was obtained from a man aged 45 to 65 with active COVID-19. The CDR3 runs from the conserved cysteine through the conserved F or W. The D gene is left open where the match is weak. Expanded clones get a size class; other rows say once, few or many, or leave the size out.

J gene | D gene | clone size | V gene | CDR3 protein | CDR3 DNA
TRBJ2-2 | . | . | TRBV7-2 | CASSHYTGELFF | TGTGCCAGCAGCCATTACACCGGGGAGCTGTTTTTT
TRBJ2-7 | TRBD1 | . | TRBV7-7 | CASSPGQGIYYEQYF | TGTGCCAGCAGCCCCGGACAGGGGATTTACTACGAGCAGTACTTC
TRBJ2-7 | TRBD1 | once | TRBV9 | CASSVEGQGAPYEQYF | TGTGCCAGCAGCGTAGAAGGGCAGGGGGCTCCCTACGAGCAGTACTTC
TRBJ2-1 | . | once | TRBV15 | CATSDSSYNEQFF | TGTGCCACCAGCGACAGCAGCTACAATGAGCAGTTCTTC
TRBJ2-1 | . | . | TRBV5-4 | CASSLAYYNEQFF | TGTGCCAGCAGCTTGGCCTACTACAATGAGCAGTTCTTC
TRBJ2-7 | TRBD2 | few | TRBV6-5 | CASSYAGEPNEQYF | TGTGCCAGCAGTTACGCGGGAGAACCCAACGAGCAGTACTTC
TRBJ1-4 | TRBD1 | . | TRBV24-1 | CATSDPRTGFREKLFF | TGTGCCACCAGTGACCCAAGGACAGGGTTTCGAGAAAAACTGTTTTTT
TRBJ1-1 | TRBD1 | . | TRBV7-8 | CASSHGQGTEAFF | TGTGCCAGCAGCCATGGACAGGGGACTGAAGCTTTCTTT
TRBJ2-3 | . | . | TRBV7-9 | CASSLSGSTDTQYF | TGTGCCAGCAGCTTAAGCGGGAGCACAGATACGCAGTATTTT
TRBJ2-3 | TRBD2 | . | TRBV5-4 | CASSLERGGTDTQYF | TGTGCCAGCAGCTTGGAACGGGGAGGGACAGATACGCAGTATTTT
TRBJ2-1 | . | . | TRBV21-1 | CASSKLSLLQLSYNEQFF | TGTGCCAGCAGCAAACTTTCCCTATTACAGCTCTCCTACAATGAGCAGTTCTTC
TRBJ1-2 | TRBD1 | . | TRBV5-1 | CASSLGQGIRGGYTF | TGCGCCAGCAGCTTGGGACAGGGAATCAGGGGAGGCTACACCTTC
TRBJ1-5 | TRBD1 | . | TRBV7-8 | CASSSQGAAGPQHF | TGTGCCAGCAGCAGTCAGGGGGCGGCAGGGCCCCAGCATTTT
TRBJ1-2 | . | few | TRBV6-5 | CASTLSYLTNYGYTF | TGTGCCAGCACCCTTAGTTATTTAACTAACTATGGCTACACCTTC
TRBJ1-1 | . | . | TRBV7-2 | CASSLAHGGAEAFF | TGTGCCAGCAGCTTAGCTCACGGGGGGGCTGAAGCTTTCTTT
TRBJ2-2 | . | . | TRBV7-3 | CASSLKRAGELFF | TGTGCCAGCAGCTTAAAGCGAGCCGGGGAGCTGTTTTTT
TRBJ2-1 | TRBD2 | . | TRBV6-2/TRBV6-3 | CASSYPGLDYNEQFF | TGTGCCAGCAGTTACCCGGGACTAGACTACAATGAGCAGTTCTTC
TRBJ2-1 | . | . | TRBV19 | CASRRQGTSRNNEQFF | TGTGCCAGTAGACGACAGGGGACTAGCCGCAACAATGAGCAGTTCTTC
TRBJ1-3 | TRBD1 | . | TRBV11-3 | CASTLTGNAGNTIYF | TGTGCCAGCACCCTGACAGGGAACGCTGGAAACACCATATATTTT
TRBJ1-2 | TRBD1 | few | TRBV11-3 | CASSSEGRQGNYGYTF | TGTGCCAGCAGCTCGGAAGGGCGACAGGGAAACTATGGCTACACCTTC
TRBJ2-4 | . | . | TRBV10-3 | CAISEGGGGHPKNIQYF | TGTGCCATCAGTGAAGGAGGGGGGGGACACCCTAAAAACATTCAGTACTTC
TRBJ1-1 | . | . | TRBV11-2 | CASSLDLWSRDWRPEAFF | TGTGCCAGCAGCTTAGATCTTTGGTCGAGGGATTGGCGACCTGAAGCTTTCTTT
TRBJ2-1 | TRBD2 | . | TRBV11-2 | CASSFPGTSFNEQFF | TGTGCCAGCAGCTTCCCCGGGACTAGCTTCAATGAGCAGTTCTTC
TRBJ1-4 | TRBD1 | . | TRBV5-1 | CASSLQGASEKLFF | TGCGCCAGCAGCTTGCAGGGGGCGAGTGAAAAACTGTTTTTT
TRBJ2-7 | . | . | TRBV4-2 | CASSQVASSYEQYF | TGTGCCAGCAGCCAAGTCGCCAGCTCCTACGAGCAGTACTTC
TRBJ1-2 | . | . | TRBV28 | CASSSDRGYGYTF | TGTGCCAGCAGTTCGGATCGAGGCTATGGCTACACCTTC
TRBJ2-3 | . | . | TRBV4-3 | CASSQGASSTDTQYF | TGCGCCAGCAGCCAAGGGGCCTCGAGCACAGATACGCAGTATTTT
TRBJ2-1 | TRBD2 | . | TRBV6-1 | CASSEGLAVYNEQFF | TGTGCCAGCAGTGAAGGACTAGCGGTCTACAATGAGCAGTTCTTC
TRBJ2-7 | TRBD2 | . | TRBV7-2 | CASSLDASGYEQYF | TGTGCCAGCAGCTTAGACGCTAGCGGGTACGAGCAGTACTTC
TRBJ1-6 | TRBD1 | many | TRBV27 | CASSSATGYSPLHF | TGTGCCAGCAGTTCTGCGACAGGGTATTCACCCCTCCACTTT
TRBJ1-2 | . | . | TRBV7-6 | CASSLSGDGYTF | TGTGCCAGCAGCTTATCAGGGGACGGCTACACCTTC
TRBJ1-3 | . | . | TRBV7-8 | CASSRSRDTIYF | TGTGCCAGCAGCCGTTCGAGGGACACCATATATTTT
TRBJ2-1 | TRBD2 | . | TRBV6-5 | CASTSGLSVYNEQFF | TGTGCCAGCACCTCGGGACTATCTGTTTACAATGAGCAGTTCTTC
TRBJ2-7 | . | . | TRBV7-2 | CASSSDGIWEQYF | TGTGCCAGCAGTTCTGACGGGATTTGGGAGCAGTACTTC
TRBJ1-3 | . | . | TRBV10-3 | CAISDQGTIYF | TGTGCCATCAGTGACCAGGGCACCATATATTTT
TRBJ1-2 | . | few | TRBV27 | CASRSGGYGYTF | TGTGCCAGCAGGTCTGGAGGCTATGGCTACACCTTC
TRBJ2-1 | . | few | TRBV29-1 | CSVESPTPAGTEQFF | TGCAGCGTTGAGTCCCCTACTCCTGCGGGGACTGAGCAGTTCTTC
TRBJ1-1 | . | . | TRBV11-2 | CASSLNGGGTEAFF | TGTGCCAGCAGCCTTAACGGGGGGGGCACTGAAGCTTTCTTT
TRBJ2-7 | . | . | TRBV6-2/TRBV6-3 | CASSVLAGSLEQYF | TGTGCCAGCAGCGTACTAGCTGGCTCGCTCGAGCAGTACTTC
TRBJ2-1 | TRBD2 | . | TRBV7-2 | CASSIRLAASSYNEQFF | TGTGCCAGCAGCATAAGACTAGCGGCGAGCTCCTACAATGAGCAGTTCTTC
TRBJ2-1 | . | . | TRBV29-1 | CSVGQGPPYNEQFF | TGCAGCGTTGGTCAGGGTCCCCCTTACAATGAGCAGTTCTTC
TRBJ1-2 | . | few | TRBV19 | CASSIDQVGGQTYGYTF | TGTGCCAGTAGTATAGATCAGGTAGGCGGACAGACCTATGGCTACACCTTC
TRBJ2-1 | TRBD2 | . | TRBV11-2 | CASSLGGSGTNEQFF | TGTGCCAGCAGCTTAGGGGGGAGCGGGACGAATGAGCAGTTCTTC
TRBJ2-1 | TRBD2 | . | TRBV7-3 | CASRPTSGSEGNEQFF | TGTGCCAGCAGGCCCACTAGCGGGAGCGAGGGCAATGAGCAGTTCTTC
TRBJ2-7 | . | . | TRBV7-8 | CASSLGAGVSREQYF | TGTGCCAGCAGCTTAGGGGCCGGGGTCTCCCGGGAGCAGTACTTC
TRBJ1-5 | . | . | TRBV12-5 | CASGEAAFTLVDQPQHF | TGTGCTAGTGGCGAAGCGGCGTTTACGCTAGTCGATCAGCCCCAGCATTTT